This TCR beta chain was sequenced during a study of cytomegalovirus exposure and HLA in healthy donors. Study outcomes and limitations: The study labeled approximately 150 TCR beta chains cytomegalovirus-associated. Because they were indistinguishable, some V segments, including TRBV6-2 and TRBV6-3, were excluded.

PCR used 60 Vbeta primers and 13 Jbeta primers. Clones were read by immunoSEQ multiplex PCR, and TCRdb kept only the in-frame ones, dropping some. The top ten hold about 1.5% of the sample, which has about 180,000 clones, over 65% seen once. Of note for this clone: As yet, its antigen is unknown.

J gave up 6 bases and V 5 bases, and 7 bases lay outside the gene matches. Germline loops: CDR1 MNHEY, CDR2 SVGAGI. This CDR3 is built from 15 residues. The sequenced material came from PBMCs. This TCR derives from a man aged 18 to 30 in good health and CMV-seronegative. The V call is TRBV6-5, the J call TRBJ2-7; TRBD2 agrees at 13 bases. The CDR3 region is CASSQGLAGVREQYF. For the CDR3, the DNA is TGTGCCAGCAGTCAAGGACTAGCGGGGGTTCGCGAGCAGTACTTC.